At least ten counts were recorded for the clone carrying this T cell receptor beta chain. The target antigen is unknown. The read finishes 3 residues shy of the CDR3 end, and the germline J gene is used to complete it. Patients and controls were mostly of Caucasian heritage. Sequencing input was equivalent genomic DNA from CVID and controls. The repertoire was sequenced with immunoSEQ multiplex PCR; TCRdb's copy has only in-frame clones and lacks some. Singletons are absent from the sample, which has approximately 50,000 clones. This sample is part of a study of T cell clonality in common variable immunodeficiency. Whole-study results and caveats: Common variable immunodeficiency TCR beta sequences reportedly had fewer deletions and N-nucleotide insertions.

The germline V gene encodes CDR1 ENHRY and CDR2 SYGVKD. The CDR3 runs to 16 residues. Germline trimming cut 8 bases from V and 1 base from J; bases unmatched to any gene: 7. The V and J genes are TRBV10-3 and TRBJ1-4; 10 bases align to TRBD1. The clonotype originates from a person aged 18-70 years in good health. Sequenced sample: peripheral blood mononuclear cells. CDR3 DNA (partial): TGTGCCATCCAGCCGGGACAGGGGCGAACTAATGAAAAA. It specifies CAIQPGQGRTNEK. The whole CDR3 sequence reads CAIQPGQGRTNEKLFF.